Presented here are 26 T cell receptor beta chains from one specimen sequenced in a study of shared T cell receptors in the human thymus. The method was immunoSEQ multiplex PCR; TCRdb's version includes in-frame clones alone and lacks a portion of them. This table holds more than 550,000 clones, 75% to 90% found once. This sample also appeared in a second study, on human thymus T cells.

Sequencing input: thymocytes. The receptors were gathered from a girl under three years old with a congenital heart defect.

V gene TRBV9 combines with J gene TRBJ2-2; D unclear. This CDR3 region has 13 residues. The germline V gene has CDR1 SGDLS and CDR2 YYNGEE. V lost 2 bases and J 4 bases, leaving 6 bases between the germline ends. The chain's CDR3 is CASSVKPTGELFF. In nucleotides, the CDR3 is TGTGCCAGCAGCGTCAAGCCCACCGGGGAGCTGTTTTTT.

This sequence joins TRBV27 and TRBJ2-2, with D unresolved. CDR3 length equals 12 residues. Germline V gene data show CDR1 as MNHEY and CDR2 as SMNVEV (reference sequence). V lost 3 bases and J lost 5, with 4 bases in between. This CDR3 reads CASSFATGELFF. The CDR3 coding sequence is TGTGCCAGCAGTTTCGCGACCGGGGAGCTGTTTTTT.

Comments on this clone: Other DNA sequences within the sample encode an identical CDR3. The V gene is TRBV4-1, the J gene TRBJ2-5; perhaps TRBD2 as D (6 bases). The V end was cut by 1 base, the J end by 5 bases, with 11 bases between. This CDR3 is built from 14 residues. Germline assignment: CDR1 MGHRA and CDR2 YSYEKL. The CDR3 spells CASSQVVAGETQYF. The CDR3 region has the DNA TGCGCCAGCAGCCAAGTTGTCGCGGGGGAGACCCAGTACTTC.

The J gene is TRBJ1-4, the V gene TRBV2; TRBD1 matches at 8 bases. This CDR3 comprises 15 residues. Per the germline V gene, CDR1 is SNHLY and CDR2 is FYNNEI. The J segment lost 5 bases and the V segment lost 6 bases, leaving 8 bases of the junction unmatched. CDR3 nucleotide sequence: TGTGCCAGCAGAGCAAGGGACAGGATAAATGAAAAACTGTTTTTT. Its translation: CASRARDRINEKLFF.

The chain links TRBV6-5 to TRBJ1-4; 8 nucleotides align to TRBD1. The CDR3 runs 15 residues. CDR1 is MNHEY, CDR2 SVGAGI, per germline. Trimming cost V 4 bases and J 5 bases; bases outside gene matches: 6. The CDR3 sequence: CASSSGQGTNEKLFF. The CDR3, as DNA: TGTGCCAGCAGTTCTGGACAGGGCACAAATGAAAAACTGTTTTTT.

This clone was recorded a few times. The chain couples TRBV18 to TRBJ2-7; 7 nucleotides align to TRBD1. The J segment lost 0 bases and the V segment lost 2 bases, leaving 10 bases of the junction unmatched. The germline V gene has CDR1 KGHSH and CDR2 LQKENI. The CDR3 loop spans 17 amino acids. The CDR3 DNA sequence: TGTGCCAGCTCACCAAACAGGGGTCCCTTTCTCTCCTACGAGCAGTACTTC. Translated: CASSPNRGPFLSYEQYF.

The chain is built from TRBV14 and TRBJ2-1, with 8 bases identical to TRBD1. The V segment lost 3 bases and the J segment 3 bases; nucleotides outside the gene matches: 19. This CDR3 spans 20 amino acids. Germline V gene lookup returns CDR1 SGHDN and CDR2 FVKESK. The CDR3 loop reads CASSQKGPPPWTGNYNEQFF. The CDR3 DNA reads as TGTGCCAGCAGCCAGAAAGGCCCCCCCCCGTGGACAGGGAACTACAATGAGCAGTTCTTC.

CDR3 nucleotides: TGTGCCAGCAGCTTATCGGGTATACCCGAAGCTTTCTTT. It encodes CASSLSGIPEAFF. This chain uses TRBV7-6 with TRBJ1-1; no clear D. Germline V CDR1 and CDR2: SGHVS, FNYEAQ. Deletions cut 2 bases from V and 8 bases from J, with 12 bases between. There are 13 residues in the CDR3.

This clone was detected a few times. The chain combines TRBV6-6 with TRBJ2-2; 7 bases map to TRBD1. Looked up from germline, CDR1 is MNHNY and CDR2 is SVGAGI (reference sequence). The CDR3 sequence is 16 residues long. V dropped 6 bases and J dropped 2; count of bases not matched to a gene: 9. The CDR3 region is CASSHEGTANTGELFF. CDR3 DNA: TGTGCCAGCAGCCACGAAGGGACAGCAAACACCGGGGAGCTGTTTTTT.

The chain employs TRBV10-2 and TRBJ1-1; D is possibly TRBD1 (6 bases). V was clipped by 8 bases and J by 2 bases, with 12 bases between them. Germline V CDR1 and CDR2: WSHSY, SAAADI. The CDR3 has 13 amino acids. DNA for the CDR3: TGCGCCAGCGGTTACAGGGCAAACACTGAAGCTTTCTTT. Amino acid sequence: CASGYRANTEAFF.

The V and J genes are TRBV19 and TRBJ1-4; 9 bases map to TRBD1. The CDR3 is made up of 15 amino acids. Germline V CDR1 and CDR2: LNHDA, SQIVND (reference sequence). V lost 5 bases, J lost 5 bases, and 6 bases stayed unmatched. CDR3 nucleotide sequence: TGTGCCAGTAGTGGGGGGACAGGGATGAATGAAAAACTGTTTTTT. As protein: CASSGGTGMNEKLFF. The full variable domain, completed using reference TRBV19 and TRBJ1-4, is DGGITQSPKYLFRKEGQNVTLSCEQNLNHDAMYWYRQDPGQGLRLIYYSQIVNDFQKGDIAEGYSVSREKKESFPLTVTSAQKNPTAFYLCASSGGTGMNEKLFFGSGTQLSVL.

This chain connects TRBV28 to TRBJ1-2; D unresolved. CDR3 size: 12 residues. V was cut by 7 bases and J by 8 bases, with 14 bases left in between. The germline CDR1 and CDR2 sequences are MDHEN and SYDVKM. CDR3: CASTLGRDGYTF. The DNA for the CDR3 is TGTGCCAGCACCCTCGGGAGAGACGGCTACACCTTC.

In this sample, this clone turned up once. J is TRBJ1-2 and V is TRBV7-8; the D gene is possibly TRBD1 (6 bases). V was trimmed by 1 base and J by 4 bases, leaving 16 bases between them. The CDR3 totals 16 residues. Germline V gene sequence: CDR1 SGHVS, CDR2 FQNEAQ. CDR3 sequence reads: CASSLVRYGQLYGYTF. CDR3 sequence (DNA): TGTGCCAGCAGCTTAGTTCGCTATGGACAGCTCTATGGCTACACCTTC.

The V call is TRBV5-5, the J call TRBJ1-2; 7 positions agree with TRBD1. Looked up from germline, CDR1 is SGHKS and CDR2 is YYEKEE (reference sequence). J lost 4 bases, V lost 4 bases, and 19 bases had no gene match. This CDR3 has 18 amino acids. As DNA, the CDR3 is TGTGCCAGCAGCCCCGGGACAGTGAGACCGTACGAAGGCTATGGCTACACCTTC. Protein: CASSPGTVRPYEGYGYTF.

CDR3 loop: CASSRDSGDGTQYF. The CDR3 DNA reads TGTGCCAGCAGCCGTGATAGCGGGGATGGGACCCAGTACTTC. The genes are TRBV9 and TRBJ2-5, with 8 bases fitting TRBD2. This CDR3 has 14 amino acids. Germline assignment: CDR1 SGDLS and CDR2 YYNGEE. Germline trimming cut 4 bases from V and 7 bases from J; bases unmatched to any gene: 9. Based on the CDR3 plus reference TRBV9 and TRBJ2-5, the full variable domain is DSGVTQTPKHLITATGQRVTLRCSPRSGDLSVYWYQQSLDQGLQFLIQYYNGEERAKGNILERFSAQQFPDLHSELNLSSLELGDSALYFCASSRDSGDGTQYFGPGTRLLVL.

As concerns this clone: Within the sample, other DNA sequences also encode this same CDR3. The rearrangement uses TRBV18 and TRBJ1-2, with D uncertain. Trimming left V 3 bases short and J 4 bases short, with 12 bases between. CDR3 size: 14 residues. Germline V gene data show CDR1 as KGHSH and CDR2 as LQKENI. The CDR3 sequence is CASSPPGVGYGYTF. CDR3 in DNA: TGTGCCAGCTCACCTCCGGGAGTCGGCTATGGCTACACCTTC.

The gene calls are TRBV19 and TRBJ1-4, with D maybe TRBD1 (6 bases). This CDR3 region has 15 residues. The germline V gene has CDR1 LNHDA and CDR2 SQIVND (reference sequence). V shed 5 bases and J shed 8 bases, with 18 bases lying between them. CDR3 residues: CASSPSRDKEEKLFF. The CDR3 bases are TGTGCCAGTAGTCCGAGCCGGGACAAAGAGGAAAAACTGTTTTTT. Looking up the rest from reference TRBV19 and TRBJ1-4 gives the full variable domain: DGGITQSPKYLFRKEGQNVTLSCEQNLNHDAMYWYRQDPGQGLRLIYYSQIVNDFQKGDIAEGYSVSREKKESFPLTVTSAQKNPTAFYLCASSPSRDKEEKLFFGSGTQLSVL.

The CDR3 nucleotides are TGTGCCAGCAGTTACCAGGGGATCTACGAGCAGTACTTC. As protein: CASSYQGIYEQYF. The genes are TRBV6-6 and TRBJ2-7, with D perhaps matching TRBD1 (6 bases). The V gene lost 2 bases and the J gene lost 3 bases, with 8 bases spanning the gap. CDR1 and CDR2 from the germline V gene are MNHNY and SVGAGI (reference sequence). The CDR3 length is 13 residues.

This chain joins TRBV5-6 and TRBJ2-7, with D possibly TRBD1 on 5 matching bases. Germline values: CDR1 SGHDT, CDR2 YYEEEE. The CDR3 loop spans 15 amino acids. Trimming removed 2 bases at V and 0 bases at J, with 12 bases between. CDR3 sequence (DNA): TGTGCCAGCAGCTTAGGGCAGGGCAGCTCCTACGAGCAGTACTTC. This translates into CASSLGQGSSYEQYF.

The rearrangement joins TRBV9 to TRBJ2-4; 9 bases align to TRBD1. J lost 8 bases, V lost 3 bases, and 12 bases had no gene match. The germline V gene encodes CDR1 SGDLS and CDR2 YYNGEE. This CDR3 region has 16 residues. The CDR3 here is CASSGLVGTGIDIQYF. The CDR3 DNA follows: TGTGCCAGCAGCGGTTTAGTAGGGACAGGGATTGACATTCAGTACTTC.

A single count supports this clone. This CDR3 reads CASSQAPGGDTLHTEAFF. As DNA, the CDR3 is TGCGCCAGCAGCCAAGCTCCGGGGGGGGACACCCTACACACTGAAGCTTTCTTT. This chain uses TRBV4-3 with TRBJ1-1, with a possible D match to TRBD1 (6 bases). The V gene lost 1 base and the J gene lost 3 bases, with 21 bases spanning the gap. The CDR3 is 18 amino acids. Germline CDR1 and CDR2: LGHNA and YSLEER.

The chain combines TRBV11-2 with TRBJ2-7; 11 bases line up with TRBD2. Trimming cost V 5 bases and J 6 bases; bases outside gene matches: 9. The V gene's germline CDR1 is SGHAT and CDR2 FQNNGV. CDR3 length equals 15 residues. The CDR3 spells CASSPLAGDLGEQYF. The CDR3 DNA is TGTGCCAGCAGCCCACTAGCGGGGGACCTGGGCGAGCAGTACTTC.

The V and J genes are TRBV5-1 and TRBJ2-3; no clear D. Germline values: CDR1 SGHRS, CDR2 YFSETQ. The CDR3 runs 18 residues. Deletions cut 4 bases from V and 3 bases from J, with 24 bases between. The CDR3 sequence is CASSLYVPLRPKTDTQYF. CDR3 nucleotides: TGCGCCAGCAGCCTATACGTGCCCCTTCGCCCGAAGACAGATACGCAGTATTTT. The entire variable domain, with the rest obtained from reference TRBV5-1 and TRBJ2-3, is as follows: KAGVTQTPRYLIKTRGQQVTLSCSPISGHRSVSWYQQTPGQGLQFLFEYFSETQRNKGNFPGRFSGRQFSNSRSEMNVSTLELGDSALYLCASSLYVPLRPKTDTQYFGPGTRLTVL.

The chain recombines TRBV5-1 with TRBJ1-1; possibly TRBD1 for D (5 bases). The V and J ends lost 3 bases and 5 bases respectively, with 11 bases between them. The V gene's germline CDR1 is SGHRS and CDR2 YFSETQ. There are 13 residues in the CDR3. The CDR3 loop reads CASSCGGGTEAFF. CDR3 in DNA: TGCGCCAGCAGCTGTGGGGGAGGGACTGAAGCTTTCTTT.

In the case of this clone: This sample includes further DNA sequences coding for the same CDR3. The genes are TRBV6-5 and TRBJ2-1; possibly TRBD1 for D (6 bases). V lost 2 bases and J lost 10, with 6 bases in between. The germline CDR1 and CDR2 sequences are MNHEY and SVGAGI. The CDR3 consists of 11 residues. As DNA, the CDR3 is TGTGCCAGCAGTTACAGGGGGGAGCAGTTCTTC. It is translated as CASSYRGEQFF.

This clone was counted once. V gene TRBV9 combines with J gene TRBJ1-1; D gene uncertain. Germline CDR1 reads SGDLS; CDR2 reads YYNGEE. Trimming left V 0 bases short and J 1 base short, with 13 bases between. This CDR3 has 16 amino acids. CDR3 in DNA: TGTGCCAGCAGCGTAGTGCTAGAGGAACCGAACACTGAAGCTTTCTTT. Translating it yields CASSVVLEEPNTEAFF.